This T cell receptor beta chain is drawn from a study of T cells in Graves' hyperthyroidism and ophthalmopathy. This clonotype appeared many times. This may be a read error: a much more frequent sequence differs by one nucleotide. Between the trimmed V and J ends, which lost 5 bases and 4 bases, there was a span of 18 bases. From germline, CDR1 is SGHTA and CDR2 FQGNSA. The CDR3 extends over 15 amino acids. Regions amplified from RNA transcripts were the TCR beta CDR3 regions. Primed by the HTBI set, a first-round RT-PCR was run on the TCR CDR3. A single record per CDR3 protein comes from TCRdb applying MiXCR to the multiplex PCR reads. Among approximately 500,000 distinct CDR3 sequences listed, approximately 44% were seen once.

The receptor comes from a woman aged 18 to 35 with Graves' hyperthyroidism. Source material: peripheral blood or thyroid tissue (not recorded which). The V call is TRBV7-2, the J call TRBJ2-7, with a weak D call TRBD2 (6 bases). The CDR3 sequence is CASSLWTNGGYEQYF. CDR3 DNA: TGTGCCAGCAGCCTGTGGACTAACGGAGGATACGAGCAGTACTTC.